A selection of T cell receptor beta chains follows, all from one sample in a study of T-cell reconstitution after alpha-beta-depleted transplantation in children. Using its own MiXCR run on the PCR reads, TCRdb lists one record per CDR3 protein. Counted here are 55,000 to 85,000 distinct CDR3 sequences, roughly 11% occurring once; the ten biggest clones make up 13%. This specimen was PBMCs, taken before TCRalphabeta/CD19-depleted stem cell transplant. These TCRs come from a boy under 18 with acute myeloid leukemia, due to receive a stem cell transplant. Each CDR3 is given with its conserved first and last residue. A D gene is named only where the DNA matches it firmly. A row's size may be missing; if present it is once, few, many or a size class.

DNA: TGTGCCAGCAGCCCCCGGGACAGGAGAAACACCATATATTTT; CDR3: CASSPRDRRNTIYF; D: TRBD1; size: many; V: TRBV7-9; J: TRBJ1-3
DNA: TGTGCCAGCAGTTTACAAGTCGGTGGGAACACCGGGGAGCTGTTTTTT; CDR3: CASSLQVGGNTGELFF; D: .; size: .; V: TRBV12-3/TRBV12-4; J: TRBJ2-2
DNA: TGTGCCAGCAGCTTTCTGGGGCGGGGGGGCCTTGGCACCGGGGAGCTGTTTTTT; CDR3: CASSFLGRGGLGTGELFF; D: TRBD2; size: .; V: TRBV7-8; J: TRBJ2-2
DNA: TGTGCCAGCAGCTCTGCCCGGGAGCAGTTCTTC; CDR3: CASSSAREQFF; D: .; size: many; V: TRBV7-9; J: TRBJ2-1
DNA: TGCAGCATTCGGACCCCCGCGGCAGGCTACGAGCAGTACTTC; CDR3: CSIRTPAAGYEQYF; D: .; size: few; V: TRBV29-1; J: TRBJ2-7
DNA: TGTGCCAGCACCCTAATGTCAGGGCGAGGAGAGACCCAGTACTTC; CDR3: CASTLMSGRGETQYF; D: .; size: many; V: TRBV12-3/TRBV12-4; J: TRBJ2-5
DNA: TGTGCCAGCAGTATCGGGACAGGGCAGTTCTTC; CDR3: CASSIGTGQFF; D: TRBD1; size: few; V: TRBV2; J: TRBJ2-1
DNA: TGCAGCGTTGTCGGCCGGAGGGACCCCTACGAGCAGTACTTC; CDR3: CSVVGRRDPYEQYF; D: .; size: many; V: TRBV29-1; J: TRBJ2-7
DNA: TGTGCCAGCAGGGGACAGGGAGGAGGCACCTACAATGAGCAGTTCTTC; CDR3: CASRGQGGGTYNEQFF; D: TRBD1; size: many; V: TRBV27; J: TRBJ2-1
DNA: TGTGCCAGCAGCTTGATGAGGGAGCAAGAGACCCAGTACTTC; CDR3: CASSLMREQETQYF; D: .; size: many; V: TRBV11-1; J: TRBJ2-5
DNA: TGCAGTGCTAGAGATGAACTAGCGGGAGGGCCTGGGGAGCAGTACTTC; CDR3: CSARDELAGGPGEQYF; D: TRBD2; size: .; V: TRBV20-1; J: TRBJ2-7
DNA: TGCGCCAGCAGTGGACAGGGGGCAACTGAAGCTTTCTTT; CDR3: CASSGQGATEAFF; D: TRBD1; size: many; V: TRBV10-1; J: TRBJ1-1
DNA: TGTGCCAGCAGCGTTGGGGGAAACTACGAGCAGTACTTC; CDR3: CASSVGGNYEQYF; D: .; size: medium-sized; V: TRBV9; J: TRBJ2-7
DNA: TGTGCCACCAGCAGAGATCGTCGGGACGAGGGCTATGGCTACACCTTC; CDR3: CATSRDRRDEGYGYTF; D: .; size: many; V: TRBV15; J: TRBJ1-2
DNA: TGCGCCAGCAGCCAAGTTGCGGGGGAAAACATTCAGTACTTC; CDR3: CASSQVAGENIQYF; D: TRBD2; size: many; V: TRBV4-1; J: TRBJ2-4
DNA: TGCAGCGGGCTGGGGGGCACTGAAGCTTTCTTT; CDR3: CSGLGGTEAFF; D: .; size: many; V: TRBV29-1; J: TRBJ1-1
DNA: TGTGCCAGCAGCTCCCTAGCGGGGGGGAACGAGCAGTACTTC; CDR3: CASSSLAGGNEQYF; D: TRBD2; size: .; V: TRBV27; J: TRBJ2-7
DNA: TGTGCCATCAGCCAAGCGGGACAGCGACACAATGAGCAGTTCTTC; CDR3: CAISQAGQRHNEQFF; D: .; size: .; V: TRBV10-3; J: TRBJ2-1
DNA: TGTGCCAGCAGTTACCCGGGACTCTGGAACACCGGGGAGCTGTTTTTT; CDR3: CASSYPGLWNTGELFF; D: .; size: many; V: TRBV6-5; J: TRBJ2-2
DNA: TGTGCCACCAGTGACACAGGGGGACCCTCCTACAATGAGCAGTTCTTC; CDR3: CATSDTGGPSYNEQFF; D: TRBD1; size: many; V: TRBV24-1; J: TRBJ2-1
DNA: TGTGCCAGCCTTAGCGGGGGCGGACAAAGTGAGCAGTTCTTC; CDR3: CASLSGGGQSEQFF; D: TRBD2; size: once; V: TRBV6-1; J: TRBJ2-1
DNA: TGTGCCAGCAGCCCGCAGGGTTCAACTAATGAAAAACTGTTTTTT; CDR3: CASSPQGSTNEKLFF; D: .; size: medium-sized; V: TRBV12-3/TRBV12-4; J: TRBJ1-4
DNA: TGTGCCAGCAGCCCCCGGACCACAACCGGGGAGCTGTTTTTT; CDR3: CASSPRTTTGELFF; D: .; size: many; V: TRBV9; J: TRBJ2-2
DNA: TGCAGTGCTAGAATTACAGCCTCCTATGGCTACACCTTC; CDR3: CSARITASYGYTF; D: .; size: many; V: TRBV20-1; J: TRBJ1-2
DNA: TGTGCCAGCAGCCCCGGACAGTATAGCAATCAGCCCCAGCATTTT; CDR3: CASSPGQYSNQPQHF; D: .; size: many; V: TRBV3-1; J: TRBJ1-5
DNA: TGTGCCAGCAGCCGGGACAGGGGGCTAGGAGCTTTCTTT; CDR3: CASSRDRGLGAFF; D: TRBD1; size: many; V: TRBV5-8; J: TRBJ1-1
DNA: TGTGCCACCAGTGATCCCACAGGGGCAGCTTTCTTT; CDR3: CATSDPTGAAFF; D: TRBD1; size: many; V: TRBV24-1; J: TRBJ1-1
DNA: TGTGCCATCAGTGATCGGCAGGGGGGCTCCTACGAGCAGTACTTC; CDR3: CAISDRQGGSYEQYF; D: .; size: .; V: TRBV10-3; J: TRBJ2-7
DNA: TGCAGCGTTATAGCGGGGGGGGTTTATGAGCAGTTCTTC; CDR3: CSVIAGGVYEQFF; D: TRBD2; size: many; V: TRBV29-1; J: TRBJ2-1
DNA: TGCAGTGCTCGCCTAGACAGCGGGAGGGTTCGGAACATTCAGTACTTC; CDR3: CSARLDSGRVRNIQYF; D: TRBD2; size: many; V: TRBV20-1; J: TRBJ2-4
DNA: TGCGCCAGCAGCTCCCGGGACAGGGAAGCTTTCTTT; CDR3: CASSSRDREAFF; D: TRBD1; size: many; V: TRBV5-1; J: TRBJ1-1
DNA: TGCAGTGTCCCCGTTCCCCCCTCCTACGAGCAGTACTTC; CDR3: CSVPVPPSYEQYF; D: .; size: .; V: TRBV20-1; J: TRBJ2-7
DNA: TGTGCCAGCAGTCCGGGACGGACCTACAATGAGCAGTTCTTC; CDR3: CASSPGRTYNEQFF; D: .; size: many; V: TRBV12-3/TRBV12-4; J: TRBJ2-1
DNA: TGCGCCAGCAGCCAAGATGAAGGGCTCGGACAGATAAGAAGCAATCAGCCCCAGCATTTT; CDR3: CASSQDEGLGQIRSNQPQHF; D: .; size: .; V: TRBV4-1; J: TRBJ1-5
DNA: TGTGCCAGCTCACCAAAGGCTGGAAACACCATATATTTT; CDR3: CASSPKAGNTIYF; D: .; size: many; V: TRBV18; J: TRBJ1-3
DNA: TGTGCCAGCAGCCAAGATCCGGGGTCTGCTTGGTTCTTC; CDR3: CASSQDPGSAWFF; D: .; size: many; V: TRBV3-1; J: TRBJ2-1
DNA: TGCGCCAGCAGCTTGGAGTTGGGCTCGGGGGAGACCCAGTACTTC; CDR3: CASSLELGSGETQYF; D: .; size: many; V: TRBV5-1; J: TRBJ2-5
DNA: TGTGCCAGCAGCGTAGGGGGCGGTGAAAAACTGTTTTTT; CDR3: CASSVGGGEKLFF; D: .; size: many; V: TRBV9; J: TRBJ1-4
DNA: TGCGCCAGCAGCCAAGACGTATCGGGGGGGCCCGTTCCAGATACGCAGTATTTT; CDR3: CASSQDVSGGPVPDTQYF; D: TRBD2; size: few; V: TRBV4-1; J: TRBJ2-3
DNA: TGCAGCGTTTATGCCCCCGTGAACACTGAAGCTTTCTTT; CDR3: CSVYAPVNTEAFF; D: .; size: many; V: TRBV29-1; J: TRBJ1-1
DNA: TGTGCCAGCAGCGGTTTTGTTGCCGGGGAGCTGTTTTTT; CDR3: CASSGFVAGELFF; D: .; size: many; V: TRBV7-2; J: TRBJ2-2
DNA: TGTGCCAGCAGCGCAGGGACAGGGCGCAATCAGCCCCAGCATTTT; CDR3: CASSAGTGRNQPQHF; D: TRBD1; size: many; V: TRBV5-6; J: TRBJ1-5
DNA: TGCAGTGCTAGAGTCCTAGCGGGGACCTACAATGAGCAGTTCTTC; CDR3: CSARVLAGTYNEQFF; D: TRBD2; size: many; V: TRBV20-1; J: TRBJ2-1
DNA: TGTGCCAGCAGCTTAGCCGGGGGGGAGACCCAGTACTTC; CDR3: CASSLAGGETQYF; D: TRBD2; size: many; V: TRBV7-2; J: TRBJ2-5
DNA: TGTGCCAGCAGCTTAGGACAGGGGGCCTCTGAGACCCAGTACTTC; CDR3: CASSLGQGASETQYF; D: TRBD1; size: .; V: TRBV7-6; J: TRBJ2-5
DNA: TGTGCCAGCAGTCCACGACTAGCGGGAGTATTTAGCACAGATACGCAGTATTTT; CDR3: CASSPRLAGVFSTDTQYF; D: TRBD2; size: many; V: TRBV27; J: TRBJ2-3
DNA: TGCAGTGCCATCCCCCGGGTAGTGGGTCTTCCCCAGTACTTC; CDR3: CSAIPRVVGLPQYF; D: .; size: many; V: TRBV20-1; J: TRBJ2-5
DNA: TGCAGTGCTAGAAGGGCAGGGGGAAATGGCTACACCTTC; CDR3: CSARRAGGNGYTF; D: TRBD1; size: few; V: TRBV20-1; J: TRBJ1-2
DNA: TGTGCCAGCAGCTGGGGACAGGGCAATCAGCCCCAGCATTTT; CDR3: CASSWGQGNQPQHF; D: TRBD1; size: many; V: TRBV7-2; J: TRBJ1-5
DNA: TGTGCCAGCAGCCAAGATATTAGGGGGAACTATGGCTACACCTTC; CDR3: CASSQDIRGNYGYTF; D: .; size: .; V: TRBV4-2; J: TRBJ1-2